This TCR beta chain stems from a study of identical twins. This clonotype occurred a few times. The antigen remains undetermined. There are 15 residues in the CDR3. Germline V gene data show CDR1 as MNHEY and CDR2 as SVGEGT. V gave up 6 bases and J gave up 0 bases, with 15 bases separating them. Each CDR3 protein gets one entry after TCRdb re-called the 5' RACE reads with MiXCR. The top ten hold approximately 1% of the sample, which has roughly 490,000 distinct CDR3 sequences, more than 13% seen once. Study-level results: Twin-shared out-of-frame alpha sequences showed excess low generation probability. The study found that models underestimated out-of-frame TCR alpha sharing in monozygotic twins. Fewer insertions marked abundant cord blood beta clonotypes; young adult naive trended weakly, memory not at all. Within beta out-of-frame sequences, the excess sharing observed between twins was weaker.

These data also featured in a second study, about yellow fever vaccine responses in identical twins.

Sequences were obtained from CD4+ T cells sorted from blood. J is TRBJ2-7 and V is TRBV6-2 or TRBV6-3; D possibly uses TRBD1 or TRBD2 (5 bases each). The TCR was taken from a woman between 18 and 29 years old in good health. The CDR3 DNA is TGTGCCAGCAGAGGGACCACGGGATTCTCCTACGAGCAGTACTTC. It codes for CASRGTTGFSYEQYF.